One and the same sample provided the 27 T cell receptor beta chains below, sequenced in a study of beta chain features in type 1 diabetes. What was sequenced were expressed TCRB transcripts, since all of the isolated RNA had been reverse transcribed. The data were produced by immunoSEQ multiplex PCR, yet TCRdb's version contains in-frame clones alone and is incomplete. The sample has 250,000 or so clones; around 26% are singletons. The sequenced material came from central memory CD4+ T cells from blood. These receptors originate from a man younger than 40 in good health.

This clone occurred a few times. This chain connects TRBV5-1 to TRBJ1-1; D call uncertain. The CDR3 is made up of 12 amino acids. The V end lost 4 bases, the J end lost 6 bases, and 10 bases lay between the germline ends. The V gene's germline CDR1 is SGHRS and CDR2 YFSETQ. This CDR3 reads CASSGDPAEAFF. CDR3 nucleotides: TGCGCCAGCAGCGGGGATCCTGCTGAAGCTTTCTTT.

The rearrangement joins TRBV13 to TRBJ1-1; no clear D. Germline-derived CDR1 and CDR2 are PRHDT and FYEKMQ (reference sequence). The CDR3 consists of 15 residues. The V and J ends lost 0 bases and 1 base respectively, with 9 bases between them. The CDR3, as DNA: TGTGCCAGCAGCTTAGGCACTCAAAGGAACACTGAAGCTTTCTTT. It yields the protein CASSLGTQRNTEAFF. Full variable domain (remainder filled in from reference TRBV13 and TRBJ1-1): AAGVIQSPRHLIKEKRETATLKCYPIPRHDTVYWYQQGPGQDPQFLISFYEKMQSDKGSIPDRFSAQQFSDYHSELNMSSLELGDSALYFCASSLGTQRNTEAFFGQGTRLTVV.

This clone was found a few times. The same CDR3 can be traced to other DNA sequences in this sample. The chain is built from TRBV30 and TRBJ1-5, with TRBD1 as a possible D gene (6 bases). The CDR3 length is 13 residues. Germline CDR1 reads GTSNPN; CDR2 reads SVGIG (reference sequence). Trimming pared 2 bases from V and 4 bases from J, leaving 9 bases between. The chain's CDR3 is CAWSPDSNQPQHF. The CDR3 DNA follows: TGTGCCTGGAGTCCGGACAGTAATCAGCCCCAGCATTTT.

As regards this clone: This sample includes further DNA sequences coding for the same CDR3. The V and J genes are TRBV30 and TRBJ1-2; D is ambiguous. The CDR3 length is 13 residues. V was shortened by 4 bases and J by 7 bases, with 16 bases between the two germline ends. Per germline, CDR1 GTSNPN and CDR2 SVGIG (reference sequence). Here the CDR3 reads CAWNTKKGRGYTF. CDR3 in DNA: TGTGCCTGGAATACGAAAAAAGGTCGTGGCTACACCTTC.

This clone has only a few counts. The V and J genes are TRBV7-9 and TRBJ2-5; 7 nucleotides align to TRBD2. The germline CDR1 and CDR2 sequences are SEHNR and FQNEAQ (reference sequence). The CDR3 sequence is 14 residues long. Losses at the gene ends were 8 bases for V and 2 bases for J; bases not matched to a gene: 8. The CDR3 DNA follows: TGTGCCAGCTCTCTGGCTAGCGGACAAGAGACCCAGTACTTC. It is translated as CASSLASGQETQYF.

The sample holds many counts of this clone. The gene calls are TRBV5-1 and TRBJ2-3, with D possibly being TRBD1 (6 bases). CDR3 length equals 16 residues. V shed 0 bases and J shed 6 bases, with 17 bases lying between them. CDR1 and CDR2 (germline): SGHRS, YFSETQ. The DNA of the CDR3 is TGCGCCAGCAGCTTGGTCCCACTACAGGGCAGGGATACGCAGTATTTT. As protein: CASSLVPLQGRDTQYF.

J is TRBJ1-2 and V is TRBV25-1, with no clear D. Germline lookup yields CDR1 MGHDK and CDR2 SYGVNS. Trimming took 4 bases from V and 4 from J, leaving 16 bases between them. The CDR3 spans 15 residues. The CDR3 nucleotides read TGTGCCAGCAGTGTAACAGACCCCGAGGTCTATGGCTACACCTTC. The encoded protein is CASSVTDPEVYGYTF.

This clone was observed a handful of times. This sequence joins TRBV27 and TRBJ1-1; possible D gene TRBD1, 5 bases. The CDR3 runs 12 residues. Germline V gene data show CDR1 as MNHEY and CDR2 as SMNVEV (reference sequence). V was cut by 6 bases and J by 13 bases, with 18 bases left in between. The CDR3 bases are TGTGCCAGCAGATCAACCCGACCAGGGTTTTTCTTT. This gives the protein CASRSTRPGFFF.

This clone appeared a single time. This chain joins TRBV6-5 and TRBJ1-2; no firm D call. V lost 4 bases and J lost 7, with 13 bases in between. Germline V gene data show CDR1 as MNHEY and CDR2 as SVGAGI. The CDR3 runs 13 residues. CDR3 region: CASSSSLSSGYTF. In DNA, the CDR3 is TGTGCCAGCAGTTCTAGCCTGTCAAGTGGCTACACCTTC.

The genes are TRBV15 and TRBJ2-5, with 10 bases lining up with TRBD1. CDR1 and CDR2 from the germline V gene are LNHNV and YYDKDF (reference sequence). The CDR3 covers 18 residues. Trimming removed 2 bases from V and 0 bases from J; junction bases left unmatched: 9. The CDR3 coding sequence is TGTGCCACCAGCAGAAGAAACCCGGGACAGGGGTACCAAGAGACCCAGTACTTC. It specifies CATSRRNPGQGYQETQYF. Supplemented by reference TRBV15 and TRBJ2-5, the full variable domain reads DAMVIQNPRYQVTQFGKPVTLSCSQTLNHNVMYWYQQKSSQAPKLLFHYYDKDFNNEADTPDNFQSRRPNTSFCFLDIRSPGLGDTAMYLCATSRRNPGQGYQETQYFGPGTRLLVL.

This chain links TRBV5-4 with TRBJ2-2; TRBD2 agrees at 10 bases. The V gene end was trimmed by 1 base and the J gene end by 6 bases; junction bases not matched to a gene: 6. The CDR3 covers 16 residues. Germline assignment: CDR1 SGHNT and CDR2 YYREEE (reference sequence). Here the CDR3 reads CASSLQASGRAGELFF. The CDR3 DNA sequence: TGTGCCAGCAGCTTGCAGGCTAGCGGGAGAGCCGGGGAGCTGTTTTTT.

This clone was detected a few times. The CDR3 spells CAWSTGTALNEQFF. The CDR3 DNA reads TGTGCCTGGAGTACCGGGACTGCCCTCAATGAGCAGTTCTTC. The V and J genes are TRBV30 and TRBJ2-1, with D perhaps matching TRBD2 (6 bases). CDR1 and CDR2 (germline): GTSNPN, SVGIG (reference sequence). Between the trimmed V and J ends, which lost 2 bases and 6 bases, there was a span of 14 bases. This CDR3 spans 14 amino acids. Variable domain in full (rest from reference TRBV30 and TRBJ2-1): SQTIHQWPATLVQPVGSPLSLECTVEGTSNPNLYWYRQAAGRGLQLLFYSVGIGQISSEVPQNLSASRPQDRQFILSSKKLLLSDSGFYLCAWSTGTALNEQFFGPGTRLTVL.

This chain uses TRBV5-1 with TRBJ2-3; 7 bases are a match to TRBD1. After removal of 2 bases from V and 5 bases from J, the junction contained 5 bases not matched to a gene. Germline CDR1 and CDR2: SGHRS and YFSETQ. CDR3 length: 14 amino acids. The CDR3 loop reads CASSFQGVGDTQYF. As DNA, the CDR3 is TGCGCCAGCAGCTTCCAGGGGGTTGGAGATACGCAGTATTTT.

The J gene is TRBJ1-1, the V gene TRBV9; no reliable D call. Germline V lookup: CDR1 SGDLS, CDR2 YYNGEE. Trimming took off 4 bases at V and 8 bases at J, with 18 bases between the two ends. The CDR3 extends over 14 amino acids. The CDR3 sequence is CASSPQVNTIEAFF. The CDR3 region has the DNA TGTGCCAGCAGCCCCCAAGTAAACACAATAGAAGCTTTCTTT.

This clone was seen a few times. The chain is built from TRBV7-2 and TRBJ2-1; possible D gene TRBD1, 6 bases. CDR1 and CDR2 (germline): SGHTA, FQGNSA. With 6 bases removed from V and 8 bases from J, the gap between germline ends came to 17 bases. The CDR3 totals 14 residues. The CDR3 spells CASRRTGPRDEQFF. The CDR3 region has the DNA TGTGCCAGCAGGCGTACAGGGCCGCGTGATGAGCAGTTCTTC.

This sequence joins TRBV7-2 and TRBJ2-5; unclear D gene. The ends were cut back, 2 bases at V and 5 bases at J, with 12 bases in the middle. This CDR3 has 14 residues. Germline V gene data show CDR1 as SGHTA and CDR2 as FQGNSA. The chain's CDR3 is CASSLSMGLETQYF. The CDR3 DNA sequence: TGTGCCAGCAGCTTATCGATGGGATTGGAGACCCAGTACTTC.

Only a few counts were recorded for this clone. The genes are TRBV14 and TRBJ2-4; D gene ambiguous. The CDR3 spans 15 residues. Trimming removed 3 bases at V and 5 bases at J, with 14 bases between. Germline loops: CDR1 SGHDN, CDR2 FVKESK. The CDR3, as DNA: TGTGCCAGCAGCCACCTTAGTAACAACCAAAACATTCAGTACTTC. Its translation: CASSHLSNNQNIQYF.

In this sample, this clone turned up a few times. This chain joins TRBV12-5 and TRBJ2-2; no clear D gene. This CDR3 has 14 amino acids. Germline CDR1 LGHNT, CDR2 FRNRAP. V was shortened by 1 base and J by 5 bases, with 8 bases between the two germline ends. The chain's CDR3 is CASGLGHSTGELFF. The CDR3 DNA follows: TGTGCTAGTGGTTTGGGACATTCTACCGGGGAGCTGTTTTTT.

The J gene is TRBJ2-7, the V gene TRBV15; 10 positions agree with TRBD1. Trimming removed 1 base from V and 3 bases from J; junction bases left unmatched: 6. This CDR3 region has 16 residues. Germline values: CDR1 LNHNV, CDR2 YYDKDF (reference sequence). Here the CDR3 reads CATSRVRTGGFYEQYF. In DNA form, the CDR3 reads TGTGCCACCAGCAGAGTCCGGACAGGGGGGTTCTACGAGCAGTACTTC. Full variable domain (outside the CDR3, taken from reference TRBV15 and TRBJ2-7): DAMVIQNPRYQVTQFGKPVTLSCSQTLNHNVMYWYQQKSSQAPKLLFHYYDKDFNNEADTPDNFQSRRPNTSFCFLDIRSPGLGDTAMYLCATSRVRTGGFYEQYFGPGTRLTVT.

Only a few counts were recorded for this clone. V gene TRBV30 combines with J gene TRBJ2-5; D perhaps matches TRBD2 (6 bases). The ends were cut back, 0 bases at V and 5 bases at J, with 13 bases in the middle. Germline CDR1 and CDR2: GTSNPN and SVGIG (reference sequence). CDR3 size: 14 residues. The CDR3 DNA sequence: TGTGCCTGGAGTGTACCGCGGAGGGGCGAGACCCAGTACTTC. This translates into CAWSVPRRGETQYF.

The V gene is TRBV6-5, the J gene TRBJ1-5, with no clear D. Trimming took 2 bases from V and 7 from J, leaving 9 bases between them. This CDR3 spans 13 amino acids. CDR1 is MNHEY, CDR2 SVGAGI, per germline. The CDR3 sequence: CASSYTATQPQHF. Written as DNA, the CDR3 is TGTGCCAGCAGTTACACAGCGACCCAGCCCCAGCATTTT.

The V and J genes are TRBV5-1 and TRBJ2-7; D remains ambiguous. Germline CDR1 and CDR2: SGHRS and YFSETQ. This CDR3 region has 14 residues. V lost 0 bases and J 2 bases, leaving 9 bases between the germline ends. The CDR3 is CASSLGAGAYEQYF. CDR3 DNA sequence: TGCGCCAGCAGCTTGGGCGCTGGGGCCTACGAGCAGTACTTC.

This rearrangement joins TRBV4-1 to TRBJ2-1, with 10 bases aligning to TRBD2. In germline, CDR1 is MGHRA, CDR2 YSYEKL. The CDR3 has 16 amino acids. V lost 0 bases, J lost 8 bases, and 7 bases stayed unmatched. The CDR3 reads CASSQDRASGSDEQFF. As DNA, the CDR3 is TGCGCCAGCAGCCAAGATAGGGCTAGCGGGAGCGATGAGCAGTTCTTC.

In this sample, this clone turned up a few times. The chain is built from TRBV11-2 and TRBJ2-1, with TRBD2 matching over 9 bases. CDR3 length: 15 amino acids. V lost 1 base to trimming and J lost 5 bases; unmatched junction nucleotides: 3. The germline gives CDR1 SGHAT, CDR2 FQNNGV. CDR3 in DNA: TGTGCCAGCAGCTTAGCTCCTAGCGGGAACAATGAGCAGTTCTTC. This sequence encodes CASSLAPSGNNEQFF.

This clone was detected once. This sequence joins TRBV30 and TRBJ1-1, with no clear D. The germline V and J ends were trimmed by 4 bases and 10 bases, with 19 bases remaining between them. CDR1 and CDR2 from the germline V gene are GTSNPN and SVGIG (reference sequence). The CDR3 consists of 13 residues. CDR3 DNA sequence: TGTGCCTGGAATTCTGACCGGTATGGTGGAGCTTTCTTT. Protein sequence: CAWNSDRYGGAFF.

This chain joins TRBV4-1 and TRBJ2-5; TRBD1 matches at 10 bases. This CDR3 spans 16 amino acids. Germline lookup yields CDR1 MGHRA and CDR2 YSYEKL. V lost 4 bases to trimming and J lost 2 bases; unmatched junction nucleotides: 7. The CDR3 loop reads CASSRPGTGDQETQYF. As DNA, the CDR3 is TGCGCCAGCAGCCGCCCCGGGACAGGGGATCAAGAGACCCAGTACTTC.

As concerns this clone: This CDR3 is also generated by other DNA sequences in the sample. The chain carries TRBV7-2 and TRBJ2-1; D is ambiguous. From germline, CDR1 is SGHTA and CDR2 FQGNSA. V lost 5 bases to trimming and J lost 1 base, with 6 bases between them. The CDR3 loop spans 13 amino acids. CDR3 in DNA: TGTGCCAGCAGCGCCAATTCCTACAATGAGCAGTTCTTC. Its protein is CASSANSYNEQFF.